One and the same sample provided the 12 T cell receptor beta chains below, sequenced in a study of T cell repertoires in cytomegalovirus infection. TCRdb re-called the reads with MiXCR, one entry per CDR3 protein. The table records about 110,000 distinct CDR3 sequences, roughly 30% of them present only once. No antigen is known for these receptors. This sample comprised CD8+ T cells from cultured PBMCs, obtained from culture after CMV antigen stimulation. Receptors were obtained from a human donor in good health (CMV status not recorded). Some clones in this sample may be carry-over from other donors' samples.

Ten or more counts support this clonotype. The chain employs TRBV2 and TRBJ2-7; the D call may be TRBD1 or TRBD2 (6 bases each). This CDR3 region has 15 residues. Trimming pared 7 bases from V and 1 base from J, leaving 17 bases between. The germline gives CDR1 SNHLY, CDR2 FYNNEI. The CDR3 region has the DNA TGTGCCAGCACCCTCATAGGGGGGCATTCCTACGAGCAGTACTTC. As protein: CASTLIGGHSYEQYF.

The chain has TRBV2 and TRBJ2-7; maybe TRBD2 (7 bases). CDR1 and CDR2 (germline): SNHLY, FYNNEI. Trimming pared 7 bases from V and 5 bases from J, leaving 21 bases between. The CDR3 has 15 amino acids. The CDR3, as DNA: TGTGCCAGCACCAAAGAGAGGGGGGGGAACGACGAGCAGTACTTC. Its translation is CASTKERGGNDEQYF.

CDR3 amino acids: CASSSGQGSSYNEQFF. In DNA, the CDR3 is TGTGCCAGTAGTTCCGGACAGGGGAGCTCCTACAATGAGCAGTTCTTC. The V gene is TRBV19, the J gene TRBJ2-1; 9 nucleotides match TRBD1. J gave up 0 bases and V 5 bases, and 5 bases lay outside the gene matches. The germline CDR1 and CDR2 sequences are LNHDA and SQIVND (reference sequence). The CDR3 contains 16 residues.

V is TRBV7-2 and J is TRBJ1-2; TRBD1 aligns across 7 bases. The V segment lost 5 bases and the J segment 0 bases; nucleotides outside the gene matches: 12. The CDR3 has 17 residues. Germline V lookup: CDR1 SGHTA, CDR2 FQGNSA. CDR3 nucleotides: TGTGCCAGCAGCCTCCGGACAGGTCCCTCCGCTAACTATGGCTACACCTTC. This codes for CASSLRTGPSANYGYTF.

This clonotype was seen at least ten times. This chain connects TRBV7-2 to TRBJ2-1; 13 nucleotides agree with TRBD2. This CDR3 is built from 17 residues. Germline V gene sequence: CDR1 SGHTA, CDR2 FQGNSA. The J segment lost 7 bases and the V segment lost 4 bases, leaving 10 bases of the junction unmatched. The CDR3 DNA sequence: TGTGCCAGCAGCTCTCCTTCGGGACTAGCGGGGCTGAATGAGCAGTTCTTC. It encodes CASSSPSGLAGLNEQFF.

The chain couples TRBV6-1 to TRBJ2-7; weak D call: TRBD1 (6 bases). CDR1 and CDR2 (germline): MNHNS, SASEGT. The V end lost 8 bases, the J end lost 2 bases, and 10 bases lay between the germline ends. CDR3 size: 12 residues. For the CDR3, the DNA is TGTGCCAGCGCAGGGGTCGCCTACGAGCAGTACTTC. Translated: CASAGVAYEQYF.

V is TRBV7-8 and J is TRBJ2-2; D possibly corresponds to TRBD1 (6 bases). This CDR3 is built from 14 residues. V was pared by 5 bases and J by 3 bases, with 10 bases between. Germline V gene data show CDR1 as SGHVS and CDR2 as FQNEAQ. For the CDR3, the DNA is TGTGCCAGCAGCCTAGGACAGTACACCGGGGAGCTGTTTTTT. This sequence encodes CASSLGQYTGELFF.

The V and J genes are TRBV24-1 and TRBJ2-7, with TRBD1 as a possible D gene (6 bases). Germline-derived CDR1 and CDR2 are KGHDR and SFDVKD. The ends were cut back, 5 bases at V and 0 bases at J, with 13 bases in the middle. The CDR3 runs 15 residues. CDR3 in amino acids: CATSASTGSSYEQYF. In DNA form, the CDR3 reads TGTGCCACCAGTGCATCGACAGGAAGCTCCTACGAGCAGTACTTC.

The chain has TRBV19 and TRBJ1-6; D not resolved. Germline CDR1 LNHDA, CDR2 SQIVND (reference sequence). The CDR3 length is 15 residues. Trimming shortened V by 1 base and J by 8 bases, and 12 bases separated the two germline ends. DNA for the CDR3: TGTGCCAGTAGTATAGCCCACGGTTCGGATTCACCCCTCCACTTT. It yields the protein CASSIAHGSDSPLHF.

This clonotype has just a few counts. The chain has TRBV24-1 and TRBJ1-3; no reliable D call. Germline CDR1 reads KGHDR; CDR2 reads SFDVKD. The germline V and J ends were trimmed by 8 bases and 4 bases, with 8 bases remaining between them. The CDR3 loop spans 12 amino acids. The CDR3 reads CATNTLGNTIYF. The DNA for the CDR3 is TGTGCCACCAATACTCTCGGAAACACCATATATTTT.

The J gene is TRBJ2-7, the V gene TRBV4-2; D may be TRBD1 or TRBD2 (5 bases each). Trimming pared 4 bases from V and 0 bases from J, leaving 13 bases between. Germline loops: CDR1 LGHNA, CDR2 YNFKEQ. This CDR3 is built from 15 residues. This CDR3 reads CASSPGEGSSYEQYF. The CDR3 DNA reads TGTGCCAGCAGCCCCGGCGAGGGGTCCTCCTACGAGCAGTACTTC.

To note about this clonotype: This may come from a read error, since a much larger clone is one base off. This chain joins TRBV12-3 or TRBV12-4 and TRBJ1-5, with no clear D. The CDR3 runs 14 residues. Trimming left V 3 bases short and J 5 bases short, with 11 bases between. CDR3 amino acids: CASSFVREDQPQHF. The CDR3 region has the DNA TGTGCCAGCAGTTTCGTCCGGGAAGATCAGCCCCAGCATTTT.